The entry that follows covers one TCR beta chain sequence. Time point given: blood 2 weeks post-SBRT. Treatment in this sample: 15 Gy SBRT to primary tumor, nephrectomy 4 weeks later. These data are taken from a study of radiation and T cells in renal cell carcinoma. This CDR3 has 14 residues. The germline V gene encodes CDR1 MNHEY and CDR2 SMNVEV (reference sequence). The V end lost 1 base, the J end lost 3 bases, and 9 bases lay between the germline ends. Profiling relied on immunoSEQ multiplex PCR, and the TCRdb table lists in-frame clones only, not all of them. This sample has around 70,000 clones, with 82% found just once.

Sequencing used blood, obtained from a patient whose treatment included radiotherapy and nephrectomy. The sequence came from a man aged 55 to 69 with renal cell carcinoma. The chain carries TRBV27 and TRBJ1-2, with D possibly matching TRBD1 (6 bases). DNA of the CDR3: TGTGCCAGCAGTTTATTAGGGGGAGACTATGGCTACACCTTC. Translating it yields CASSLLGGDYGYTF.